This TCR beta chain was sequenced for a study of shared clonotypes between healthy human individuals. Study context: Plates per donor: three CD4 naive, three CD4 memory, two CD8 naive, one CD8 memory.

Measured with immunoSEQ multiplex PCR; TCRdb has only the in-frame clones, and not every one. The sample includes 1,500,000 or so clones, 98% of them seen just once. This clone came up once. The investigators split CD4+ cells into a CD45RA+ naive subset and a CD45RA-negative memory subset. The junction had 9 bases not matched to a gene; V was cut back by 2 bases and J by 9 bases. Germline loops: CDR1 LGHNA, CDR2 YNFKEQ. This CDR3 is 16 amino acids long. The receptor comes from a man aged 30-40 years in good health. Sequencing used naive CD4+ T cells sorted from blood. As for subset: CD45RA+ positively selected. The chain links TRBV4-2 to TRBJ2-1; 11 nucleotides line up with TRBD2. This CDR3 is CASSQPLAGGGGEQFF. DNA of the CDR3: TGTGCCAGCAGCCAACCCCTAGCGGGAGGAGGAGGTGAGCAGTTCTTC.